Detailed here is one T cell receptor beta chain. Its specificity is not known. Assay used: immunoSEQ multiplex PCR; TCRdb lists only in-frame clones, some missing. The table records around 600,000 clones, roughly 98% of them present only once. The sample originates from a study of shared clonotypes between healthy human individuals. Study-level points and caveats: Sampling used blood alone; tissue repertoires probably differ. The donor pool, a small one, limited the genetic and exposure-history diversity represented.

Germline lookup yields CDR1 SEHNR and CDR2 FQNEAQ (reference sequence). CDR3 size: 14 residues. V was cut by 5 bases and J by 3 bases, with 11 bases left in between. Naivety among CD8 cells was defined by CD45RO negativity and positive CCR7 selection, thereby excluding terminally differentiated effector memory CD45RA+ cells. All participating donors were Caucasian adults from Nashville, Tennessee. Material for sequencing was naive CD8+ T cells sorted from blood. The chain has TRBV7-9 and TRBJ1-5; no clear D. This TCR derives from a man in his thirties or forties in good health. The CDR3 DNA reads as TGTGCCAGCAGCGAGGGCCCTAACAATCAGCCCCAGCATTTT. This sequence encodes CASSEGPNNQPQHF.